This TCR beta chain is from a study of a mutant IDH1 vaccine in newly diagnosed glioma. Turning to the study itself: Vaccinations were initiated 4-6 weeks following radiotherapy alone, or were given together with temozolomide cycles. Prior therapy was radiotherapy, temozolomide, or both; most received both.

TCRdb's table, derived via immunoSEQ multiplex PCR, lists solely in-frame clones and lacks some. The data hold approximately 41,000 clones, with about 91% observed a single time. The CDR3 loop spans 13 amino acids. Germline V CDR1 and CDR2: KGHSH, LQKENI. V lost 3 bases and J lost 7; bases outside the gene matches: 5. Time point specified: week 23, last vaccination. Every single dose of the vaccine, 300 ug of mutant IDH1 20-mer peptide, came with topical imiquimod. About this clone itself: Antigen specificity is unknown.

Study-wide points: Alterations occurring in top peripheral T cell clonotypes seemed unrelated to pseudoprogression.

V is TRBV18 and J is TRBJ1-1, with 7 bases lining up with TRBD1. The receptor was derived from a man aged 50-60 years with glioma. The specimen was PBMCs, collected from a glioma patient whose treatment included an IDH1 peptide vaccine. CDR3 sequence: CASSPDRDGEAFF. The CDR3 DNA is TGTGCCAGCTCACCCGACAGGGACGGTGAAGCTTTCTTT.